These 20 T cell receptor beta chains were sequenced from one sample in a study of blood T cell repertoires in COVID-19 (dated by TCRdb to about 2020). Libraries were built with the immunoSEQ multiplex PCR assay. TCRdb took over this immuneACCESS table, retaining in-frame rearrangements with V and J assigned. Such tables are incomplete; in checked studies, under half of the missing clones stem from an unresolved V gene, and the remainder is unexplained. In this sample the table shows some 420,000 clones, 85% to 90% of which occur a single time. The ten largest make up roughly 1.1% of the sample. Sequencing was performed on PBMCs or T cells enriched from blood (not recorded which). The receptors come from a man under 40 who had recovered from COVID-19.

Note on this clone: Other DNA variants within this sample encode the same CDR3. The chain links TRBV5-1 to TRBJ2-2; no firm D call. Trimming stripped 4 bases from V and 2 bases from J, with 3 bases between. CDR3 length: 12 residues. Germline assignment: CDR1 SGHRS and CDR2 YFSETQ. The CDR3 sequence is CASSPNTGELFF. The CDR3 region has the DNA TGCGCCAGCAGCCCAAACACCGGGGAGCTGTTTTTT. Looking up the rest from reference TRBV5-1 and TRBJ2-2 gives the full variable domain: KAGVTQTPRYLIKTRGQQVTLSCSPISGHRSVSWYQQTPGQGLQFLFEYFSETQRNKGNFPGRFSGRQFSNSRSEMNVSTLELGDSALYLCASSPNTGELFFGEGSRLTVL.

The chain recombines TRBV28 with TRBJ2-2; the D gene is possibly TRBD2 (6 bases). In germline, CDR1 is MDHEN, CDR2 SYDVKM. Trimming removed 3 bases at V and 2 bases at J, with 13 bases between. The CDR3 contains 16 residues. The CDR3 DNA reads TGTGCCAGCAGTTTGACTCGGGAGAGAAACACCGGGGAGCTGTTTTTT. This translates into CASSLTRERNTGELFF. The full variable domain, rest sourced from reference TRBV28 and TRBJ2-2, is DVKVTQSSRYLVKRTGEKVFLECVQDMDHENMFWYRQDPGLGLRLIYFSYDVKMKEKGDIPEGYSVSREKKERFSLILESASTNQTSMYLCASSLTRERNTGELFFGEGSRLTVL.

This clone came up once. The rearrangement joins TRBV29-1 to TRBJ1-1; no reliable D call. Germline CDR1 is SQVTM and CDR2 is ANQGSEA. V shed 6 bases and J shed 1 base, with 9 bases lying between them. The CDR3 contains 12 residues. The CDR3 DNA follows: TGCAGCGTCGATCGACAGAACACTGAAGCTTTCTTT. It codes for CSVDRQNTEAFF.

This clone was seen once. V is TRBV2 and J is TRBJ2-1; tentatively, D is TRBD2 (5 bases). The germline CDR1 and CDR2 sequences are SNHLY and FYNNEI. There are 14 residues in the CDR3. Trimming removed 6 bases from V and 5 bases from J, with 14 bases in between. CDR3 residues: CASSELLGNNEQFF. Here the CDR3 DNA reads TGTGCCAGCAGCGAACTACTAGGGAACAATGAGCAGTTCTTC.

V is TRBV29-1 and J is TRBJ1-5; TRBD1 matches at 10 bases. The CDR3 runs to 13 residues. Unmatched junction bases numbered 4, after V lost 4 bases and J lost 7 bases. Per germline, CDR1 SQVTM and CDR2 ANQGSEA. CDR3 region: CSVGGQGDQPQHF. DNA for the CDR3: TGCAGCGTTGGTGGACAGGGGGACCAGCCCCAGCATTTT.

The table lists this clone with a count of one. The V gene is TRBV27, the J gene TRBJ2-3, with 14 bases matching TRBD2. CDR3 size: 16 residues. J lost 7 bases, V lost 5 bases, and 8 bases had no gene match. Germline-derived CDR1 and CDR2 are MNHEY and SMNVEV (reference sequence). CDR3 in DNA: TGTGCCAGCAGTCTTAAGGGACTAGCGGGGGATAATACGCAGTATTTT. It codes for CASSLKGLAGDNTQYF.

This chain links TRBV20-1 with TRBJ2-2, with 7 bases matching TRBD1. From germline, CDR1 is DFQATT and CDR2 SNEGSKA (reference sequence). With V trimmed by 3 bases and J by 2 bases, 6 bases remained unmatched. The CDR3 spans 15 residues. Here the CDR3 reads CSASHRGRNTGELFF. Written as DNA, the CDR3 is TGCAGTGCTAGTCATAGGGGGCGAAACACCGGGGAGCTGTTTTTT.

This sequence joins TRBV6-5 and TRBJ1-1; D is perhaps TRBD1 (5 bases). Deletions cut 3 bases from V and 7 bases from J, with 9 bases between. The CDR3 extends over 12 amino acids. In germline, CDR1 is MNHEY, CDR2 SVGAGI. As DNA, the CDR3 is TGTGCCAGCAGTTATGGGGGACTTGAAGCTTTCTTT. Translation gives CASSYGGLEAFF.

The chain has TRBV30 and TRBJ1-4; D unclear. This CDR3 comprises 14 residues. V was shortened by 1 base and J by 7 bases, with 13 bases between the two germline ends. The germline gives CDR1 GTSNPN, CDR2 SVGIG (reference sequence). DNA for the CDR3: TGTGCCTGGAGTGGAAACACGCGGGGTGAAAAACTGTTTTTT. This encodes CAWSGNTRGEKLFF.

The chain recombines TRBV18 with TRBJ2-7; 10 nucleotides line up with TRBD2. V lost 4 bases, J lost 2 bases, and 5 bases stayed unmatched. Per germline, CDR1 KGHSH and CDR2 LQKENI. CDR3 length: 15 residues. The CDR3 loop reads CASSLRLAGTYEQYF. CDR3 DNA sequence: TGTGCCAGCTCACTCCGACTAGCGGGTACCTACGAGCAGTACTTC.

V usage is TRBV19 and J usage is TRBJ1-6; TRBD1 matches at 9 bases. There are 15 residues in the CDR3. Germline V gene sequence: CDR1 LNHDA, CDR2 SQIVND (reference sequence). V shed 3 bases and J 7 bases; nucleotides not matched to a gene: 4. The CDR3 coding sequence is TGTGCCAGTAGTATCCGGGACAGGGACAATTCACCCCTCCACTTT. Its translation is CASSIRDRDNSPLHF.

J is TRBJ2-3 and V is TRBV28, with D unresolved. Trimming shortened V by 8 bases and J by 0 bases, and 9 bases separated the two germline ends. The length of the CDR3 is 13 residues. Germline-derived CDR1 and CDR2 are MDHEN and SYDVKM. Written as DNA, the CDR3 is TGTGCCAGCGGAGCACCGAGCACAGATACGCAGTATTTT. This sequence encodes CASGAPSTDTQYF.

This clone was found once. The rearrangement joins TRBV2 to TRBJ2-7; D ambiguous. The V gene lost 9 bases and the J gene lost 6 bases, with 15 bases spanning the gap. From germline, CDR1 is SNHLY and CDR2 FYNNEI. This CDR3 is built from 12 residues. The CDR3 DNA follows: TGTGCCAGTCTAGGATTACTCGGCGAGCAGTACTTC. This sequence encodes CASLGLLGEQYF.

The chain couples TRBV5-1 to TRBJ2-3; the match to TRBD1 covers 7 bases. J lost 3 bases, V lost 6 bases, and 7 bases had no gene match. Germline V CDR1 and CDR2: SGHRS, YFSETQ. The CDR3 has 14 amino acids. The CDR3 sequence: CASTPGQITDTQYF. The CDR3 coding sequence is TGCGCCAGCACCCCGGGACAGATAACAGATACGCAGTATTTT.

This chain links TRBV27 with TRBJ2-3, with D tentatively TRBD2 (5 bases). V was cut by 10 bases and J by 4 bases, with 21 bases left in between. Germline assignment: CDR1 MNHEY and CDR2 SMNVEV (reference sequence). This CDR3 is 15 amino acids long. The CDR3 region has the DNA TGTGCCACCAAGAGGGCTCCCCAGCCGCCAGATACGCAGTATTTT. Protein: CATKRAPQPPDTQYF.

This CDR3 is CASRSPPGQGNEKLFF. As DNA, the CDR3 is TGTGCCAGCAGATCCCCCCCGGGACAGGGTAATGAAAAACTGTTTTTT. The rearrangement uses TRBV28 and TRBJ1-4; 9 positions agree with TRBD1. This CDR3 region has 16 residues. In germline, CDR1 is MDHEN, CDR2 SYDVKM. Losses at the gene ends were 6 bases for V and 4 bases for J; bases not matched to a gene: 9. Variable domain in full (rest from reference TRBV28 and TRBJ1-4): DVKVTQSSRYLVKRTGEKVFLECVQDMDHENMFWYRQDPGLGLRLIYFSYDVKMKEKGDIPEGYSVSREKKERFSLILESASTNQTSMYLCASRSPPGQGNEKLFFGSGTQLSVL.

V and J are TRBV2 and TRBJ1-4, with 9 positions matching TRBD1. Unmatched junction bases numbered 8, after V lost 6 bases and J lost 6 bases. The CDR3 spans 15 residues. The germline V gene encodes CDR1 SNHLY and CDR2 FYNNEI. CDR3 in amino acids: CASRITGGIDEKLFF. Written as DNA, the CDR3 is TGTGCCAGCAGAATAACAGGGGGCATTGATGAAAAACTGTTTTTT.

The V and J genes are TRBV7-9 and TRBJ1-2; 11 nucleotides match TRBD1. CDR1 is SEHNR, CDR2 FQNEAQ, per germline (reference sequence). The CDR3 loop spans 17 amino acids. The J segment lost 5 bases and the V segment lost 3 bases, leaving 11 bases of the junction unmatched. This CDR3 is CASSLSLLGTGGYGYTF. CDR3 bases: TGTGCCAGCAGCTTGTCGCTTCTCGGGACAGGGGGGTATGGCTACACCTTC.

The chain couples TRBV29-1 to TRBJ1-2, with D perhaps matching TRBD1 (5 bases). The length of the CDR3 is 11 residues. V lost 7 bases and J lost 5, with 11 bases in between. CDR1 SQVTM and CDR2 ANQGSEA come from the germline V gene. The CDR3 reads CSGGEGYGYTF. Written as DNA, the CDR3 is TGCAGCGGTGGGGAGGGGTATGGCTACACCTTC.

The chain employs TRBV27 and TRBJ2-7; 9 positions agree with TRBD2. Germline values: CDR1 MNHEY, CDR2 SMNVEV (reference sequence). The CDR3 totals 14 residues. J lost 2 bases, V lost 5 bases, and 4 bases had no gene match. CDR3 DNA sequence: TGTGCCAGCAGTCGGACTAGCGCTGCCTACGAGCAGTACTTC. Translating gives CASSRTSAAYEQYF.